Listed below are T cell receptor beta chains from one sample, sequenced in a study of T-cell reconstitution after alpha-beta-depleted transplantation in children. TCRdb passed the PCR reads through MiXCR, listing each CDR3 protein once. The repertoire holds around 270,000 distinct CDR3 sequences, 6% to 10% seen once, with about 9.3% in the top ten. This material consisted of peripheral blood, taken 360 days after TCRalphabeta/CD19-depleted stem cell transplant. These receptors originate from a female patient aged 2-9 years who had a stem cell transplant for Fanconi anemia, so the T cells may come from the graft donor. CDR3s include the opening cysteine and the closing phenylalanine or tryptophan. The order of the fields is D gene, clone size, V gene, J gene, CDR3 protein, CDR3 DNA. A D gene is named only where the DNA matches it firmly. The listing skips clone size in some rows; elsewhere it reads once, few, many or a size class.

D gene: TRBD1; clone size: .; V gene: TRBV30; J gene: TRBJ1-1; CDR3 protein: CAWSSPGDSTEAFF; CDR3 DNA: TGTGCCTGGAGCTCGCCAGGGGACAGCACTGAAGCTTTCTTT
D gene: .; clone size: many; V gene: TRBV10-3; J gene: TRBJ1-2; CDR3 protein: CAISEVWTDGYTF; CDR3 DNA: TGTGCCATCAGCGAGGTCTGGACGGATGGCTACACCTTC
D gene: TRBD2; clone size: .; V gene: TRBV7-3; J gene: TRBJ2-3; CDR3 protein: CASSLGGRSDTQYF; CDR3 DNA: TGTGCCAGCAGCTTAGGCGGGAGAAGCGATACGCAGTATTTT
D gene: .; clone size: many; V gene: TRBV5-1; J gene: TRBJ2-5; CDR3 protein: CASSLYRSQETQYF; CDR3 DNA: TGCGCCAGCAGCTTATATAGGAGTCAAGAGACCCAGTACTTC
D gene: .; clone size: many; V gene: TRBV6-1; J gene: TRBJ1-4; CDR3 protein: CASREQGWKSRQYEKLFF; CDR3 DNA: TGTGCCAGCAGAGAACAGGGATGGAAATCTCGTCAGTATGAAAAACTGTTTTTT
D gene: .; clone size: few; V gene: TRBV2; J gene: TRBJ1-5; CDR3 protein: CASSGQALSQPQHF; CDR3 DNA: TGTGCCAGCAGTGGCCAGGCCTTGAGTCAGCCCCAGCATTTT
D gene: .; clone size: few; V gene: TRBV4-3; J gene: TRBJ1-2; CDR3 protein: CASSQDYQDLYGYTF; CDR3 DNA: TGCGCCAGCAGCCAAGATTACCAGGACCTCTATGGCTACACCTTC
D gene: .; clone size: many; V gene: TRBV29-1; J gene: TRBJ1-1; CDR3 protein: CSVVGNTEAFF; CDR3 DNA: TGCAGCGTTGTTGGGAACACTGAAGCTTTCTTT
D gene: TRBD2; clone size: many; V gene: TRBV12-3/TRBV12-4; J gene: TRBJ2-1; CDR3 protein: CASSPGLAVLFNEQFF; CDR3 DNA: TGTGCCAGCAGCCCGGGACTAGCGGTACTGTTCAATGAGCAGTTCTTC
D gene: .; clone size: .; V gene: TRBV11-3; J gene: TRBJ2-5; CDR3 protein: CASSFGLRGGETQYF; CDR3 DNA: TGTGCCAGCAGCTTCGGGCTCAGGGGCGGTGAGACCCAGTACTTC
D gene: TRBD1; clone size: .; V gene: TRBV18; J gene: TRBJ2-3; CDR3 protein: CASSPPGQITDTQYF; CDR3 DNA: TGTGCCAGCTCACCACCGGGACAGATCACAGATACGCAGTATTTT
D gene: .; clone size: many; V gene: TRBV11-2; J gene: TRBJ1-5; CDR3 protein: CASSLDAGVSNQPQHF; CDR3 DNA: TGTGCCAGCAGCTTAGATGCGGGTGTGAGCAATCAGCCCCAGCATTTT
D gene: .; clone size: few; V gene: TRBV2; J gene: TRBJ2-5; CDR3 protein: CASFPGEVETQYF; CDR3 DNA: TGTGCCAGTTTTCCAGGGGAGGTAGAGACCCAGTACTTC
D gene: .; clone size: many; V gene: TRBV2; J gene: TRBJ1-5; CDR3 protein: CASRWTLIQPQHF; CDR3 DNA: TGTGCCAGCAGGTGGACATTGATTCAGCCCCAGCATTTT
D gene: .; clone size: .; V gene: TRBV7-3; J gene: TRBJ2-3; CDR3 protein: CASSLGAPGTDTQYF; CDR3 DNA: TGTGCCAGCAGCTTGGGGGCCCCGGGCACAGATACGCAGTATTTT
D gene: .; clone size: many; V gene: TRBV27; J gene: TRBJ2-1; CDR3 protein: CASSLRSSYNEQFF; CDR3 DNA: TGTGCCAGCAGTCTCCGGAGCTCCTACAATGAGCAGTTCTTC
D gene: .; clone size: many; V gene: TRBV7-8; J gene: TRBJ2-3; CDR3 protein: CASSRSSTSTDTQYF; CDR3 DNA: TGTGCCAGCAGCCGATCCTCTACTAGCACAGATACGCAGTATTTT
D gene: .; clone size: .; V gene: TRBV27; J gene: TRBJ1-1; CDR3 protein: CASRRGGVNTEAFF; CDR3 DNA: TGTGCCAGCAGGCGGGGAGGGGTGAACACTGAAGCTTTCTTT
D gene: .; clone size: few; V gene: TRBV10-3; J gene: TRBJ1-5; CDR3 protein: CAINDRRNQPQHF; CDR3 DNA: TGTGCCATCAACGACAGGCGAAATCAGCCCCAGCATTTT
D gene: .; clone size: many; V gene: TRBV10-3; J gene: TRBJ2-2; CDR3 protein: CAISESLNTGELFF; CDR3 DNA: TGTGCCATCAGTGAGTCCCTTAACACCGGGGAGCTGTTTTTT
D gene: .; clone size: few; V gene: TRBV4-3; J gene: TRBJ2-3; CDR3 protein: CATSLSGGSADTQYF; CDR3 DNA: TGCGCCACCTCCCTTTCCGGCGGATCCGCAGATACGCAGTATTTT
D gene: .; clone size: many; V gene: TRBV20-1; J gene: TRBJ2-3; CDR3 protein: CSAMGPPLPDTQYF; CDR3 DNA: TGCAGTGCTATGGGGCCGCCCCTGCCGGATACGCAGTATTTT
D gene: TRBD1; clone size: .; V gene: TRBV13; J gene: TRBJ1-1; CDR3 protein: CASSPLTGGDAFF; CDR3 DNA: TGTGCCAGCAGTCCCCTGACAGGGGGGGATGCTTTCTTT